Given below is one TCR beta chain in context. The antigen this receptor binds is unknown. No base quality information exists; no much larger clone differs at one position. The library was produced with 5' RACE. The instrument was an Illumina HiSeq 2500. The second PCR ran for roughly 7 to 11 cycles and used a J-beta primer mix along with a sample-barcoded 5' primer. A unique molecular identifier was introduced onto each TCR beta cDNA molecule by a template-switch 5' adaptor carrying 12 random nucleotides. At least 3 million CDR3-containing paired-end reads were obtained from each sample. First-strand cDNA was synthesized from all RNA with the Mint cDNA synthesis kit, primed by a TRBC-specific oligonucleotide. Following uracil-DNA glycosylase treatment, a first 18-cycle PCR with universal primers M1SS and BC2_uni_R was performed on all cDNA. The paper's processing steps were these. Each sample was normalized by randomly selecting 1 million high-quality reads, each carrying a distinct molecular identifier. Reads sharing molecular identifiers were discarded rather than binned into consensus sequences. MiTCR, run with a Q25 quality threshold and the strictest error-elimination algorithm, handled CDR3 identification, clonotype clustering and error correction. Lower-bound total TCR beta diversity was estimated with a nonparametric unseen species model using Euler transformation. The public reads were reprocessed in TCRdb via fastp at Q25 and MiXCR, keeping in-frame beta chains. Each entry is one CDR3 protein sequence, shown with its most common DNA and genes. The V and J calls follow TCRdb's processing rather than the paper's. Counted in this sample were 700,000 to 850,000 distinct CDR3 sequences; roughly 50% of them appeared once. Of the sample, around 41% falls within the top ten clones.

The record originates from a study of blood T cells in healthy people across ages (dated by TCRdb to the mid-2010s). Regarding the complete study: In model experiments, template switching captured about one uniquely barcoded TCR beta cDNA molecule for every two T cells. Two additional independent replicas of 1 million unique cDNA reads from the same blood draw were analyzed for two donors (one aged 18 to 29 and one aged 80 or older). To track age-related changes in TCR beta repertoire diversity, the study relied on deep sequencing normalized with unique cDNA molecular identifiers. Donors of different ages were randomly distributed across sequencing lanes to avoid experimental bias. Donors were grouped into four age groups: young (average 16 years), middle-aged (around 39), aged (around 60) and long-lived (approximately 81).

The roughly 38 donors, aged 6 to 90 years, were systemically healthy Caucasian individuals from Russia. Each donor gave ten milliliters of peripheral blood, collected into EDTA-treated Vacutainer tubes. Ficoll-Paque density-gradient centrifugation was used to isolate PBMCs, with at least 7 million per sample. Total RNA, at least 5 micrograms per sample, was extracted from PBMCs with Trizol reagent. For every donor, an aliquot of PBMCs went through flow cytometry to measure the percentages of naive CD45RAhigh/CD27high T cells. As encoded in the germline V gene, CDR1 is MNHEY while CDR2 is SVGAGI. Taken from cysteine to phenylalanine, the CDR3 has 15 residues. Of the read, only the CDR3 DNA is kept; its 45 bases are in frame from base 1. Clipping removes 7 bases from V and 5 bases from J, with 11 as the unmatched junction base count. The paper's findings and limits, for the study overall: Conclusive comparison of naive and antigen-experienced compartments was prevented by the profiling of bulk unsorted PBMCs. As age increased, observed TCR beta diversity per million T cells dropped in a roughly linear way, and a significant reduction was already evident by age around 41. A strong correlation was found between observed TCR beta diversity and the percentage of naive T cells measured by flow cytometry. The CMV infection status of donors was not known, potentially confounding age-related changes in expanded clonotypes. Compared with the aged group, the long-lived group had more naive CD4+ T cells, fewer expanded clones and increased TCR diversity, suggesting age selection. Total diversity estimates from one million sequenced T cells were considered lower bounds and underestimates.

The TCR originated in a man older than 75 in good health. Sequencing was carried out using blood. The chain is encoded by TRBV6-5 joined to TRBJ2-1; 7 middle bases align to TRBD2. The sequenced DNA: TGTGCCAGCAATGGGGGTCAGCGGGGAAACAATGAGCAGTTCTTC. This is translated as CASNGGQRGNNEQFF.